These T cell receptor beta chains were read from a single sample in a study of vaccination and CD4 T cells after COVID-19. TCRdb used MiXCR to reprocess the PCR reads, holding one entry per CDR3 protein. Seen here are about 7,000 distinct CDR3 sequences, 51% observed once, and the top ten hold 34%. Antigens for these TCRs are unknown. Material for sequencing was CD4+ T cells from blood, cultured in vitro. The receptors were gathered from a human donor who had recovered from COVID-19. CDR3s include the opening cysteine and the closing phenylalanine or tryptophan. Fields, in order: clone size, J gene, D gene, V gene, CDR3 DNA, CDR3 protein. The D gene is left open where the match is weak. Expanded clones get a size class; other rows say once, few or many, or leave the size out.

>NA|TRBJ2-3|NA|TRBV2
TGTGCCAGCAGTATGTTAGATACGCAGTATTTT
CASSMLDTQYF
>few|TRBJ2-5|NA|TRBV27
TGTGCCAGCAGCCGGTCGATTGGTCAGGGAGAGGCCCAGTACTTC
CASSRSIGQGEAQYF
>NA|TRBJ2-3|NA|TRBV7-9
TGTGCCAGCAGCACGGACACGAGCACAGATACGCAGTATTTT
CASSTDTSTDTQYF
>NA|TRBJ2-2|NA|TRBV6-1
TGTGCCAGCAGTCCTACTAAATACGGCGGGGAGCTGTTTTTT
CASSPTKYGGELFF
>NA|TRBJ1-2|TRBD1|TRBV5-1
TGCGCCAGCAGCCTTCCTCAACCGGGACAGTTTAACTCTAACTATGGCTACACCTTC
CASSLPQPGQFNSNYGYTF
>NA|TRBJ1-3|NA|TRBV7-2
TGTGCCAGCAGCTTAATAGGAGCCTCTGGAAACACCATATATTTT
CASSLIGASGNTIYF
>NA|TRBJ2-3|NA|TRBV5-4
TGTGCCAGCAGCATGGACGTCACAGATACGCAGTATTTT
CASSMDVTDTQYF
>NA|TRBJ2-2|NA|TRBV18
TGTGCCAGCTCACCAGTGTCAGGGGTCACCGGGGAGCTGTTTTTT
CASSPVSGVTGELFF
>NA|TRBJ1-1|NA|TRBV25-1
TGTGCCAGCATTGATACGAGGATTTCTAACACTGAAGCTTTCTTT
CASIDTRISNTEAFF
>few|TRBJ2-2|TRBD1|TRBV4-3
TGCGCCAGCAACAGGGGGCAGGACACCGGGGAGCTGTTTTTT
CASNRGQDTGELFF
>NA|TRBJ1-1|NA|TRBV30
TGTGCCTGGACCCAAAGGGTTACTGAAGCTTTCTTT
CAWTQRVTEAFF
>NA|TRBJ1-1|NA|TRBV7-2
TGTGCCAGCAGCCTCTCTCCGGGGACTGAAGCTTTCTTT
CASSLSPGTEAFF
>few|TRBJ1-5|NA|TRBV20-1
TGCAGTGCGAGGAGGGGGAGCAGCAATCAGCCCCAGCATTTT
CSARRGSSNQPQHF
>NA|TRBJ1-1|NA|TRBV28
TGTGCCAGCTTCCTGGGGGGGGAAGGGAACACTGAAGCTTTCTTT
CASFLGGEGNTEAFF
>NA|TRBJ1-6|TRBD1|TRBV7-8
TGTGCCAGCAGCTTAGGTCAGGGGGCGAATTCACCCCTCCACTTT
CASSLGQGANSPLHF
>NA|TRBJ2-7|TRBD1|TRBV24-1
TGTGCCACCAGTGAGGTGGACAGGGCGGATTACGAGCAGTACTTC
CATSEVDRADYEQYF
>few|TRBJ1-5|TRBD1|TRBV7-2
TGTGCCAGCAGCTTGGAGGGACAGGACAATCAGCCCCAGCATTTT
CASSLEGQDNQPQHF
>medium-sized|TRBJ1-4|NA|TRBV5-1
TGCGCCAGCAGCTCTATCGACGGGGAAAAACTGTTTTTT
CASSSIDGEKLFF
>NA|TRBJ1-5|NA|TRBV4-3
TGCGCCAGCAGCCAAGATTGGGAGGGCAATCAGCCCCAGCATTTT
CASSQDWEGNQPQHF
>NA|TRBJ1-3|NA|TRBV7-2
TGTGCCAGCAGCTTAGGAGCCCAGAACACCATATATTTT
CASSLGAQNTIYF
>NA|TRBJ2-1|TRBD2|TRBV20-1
TGCGCCGAATCGACTAGCGGATACAATGAGCAGTTCTTC
CAESTSGYNEQFF